This T cell receptor beta chain emerged from a study of blood T cell repertoires in COVID-19. The repertoire was sequenced with immunoSEQ multiplex PCR; TCRdb's copy has only in-frame clones and lacks some. The table lists around 420,000 clones, over 75% of them singletons, with more than 2% in the top ten. Germline lookup yields CDR1 SQVTM and CDR2 ANQGSEA. The CDR3 has 9 residues. Trimming at V came to 6 bases and at J to 10 bases, leaving 0 bases not matched to a gene. This rearrangement joins TRBV29-1 to TRBJ2-3; the match to TRBD2 covers 8 bases. This clonotype was sampled from a woman aged 40-49 years with acute COVID-19. The source material was PBMCs or T cells enriched from blood (not recorded which). The DNA of the CDR3 is TGCAGCGTGGGACTAGCGCAGTATTTT. Translated, it gives CSVGLAQYF.